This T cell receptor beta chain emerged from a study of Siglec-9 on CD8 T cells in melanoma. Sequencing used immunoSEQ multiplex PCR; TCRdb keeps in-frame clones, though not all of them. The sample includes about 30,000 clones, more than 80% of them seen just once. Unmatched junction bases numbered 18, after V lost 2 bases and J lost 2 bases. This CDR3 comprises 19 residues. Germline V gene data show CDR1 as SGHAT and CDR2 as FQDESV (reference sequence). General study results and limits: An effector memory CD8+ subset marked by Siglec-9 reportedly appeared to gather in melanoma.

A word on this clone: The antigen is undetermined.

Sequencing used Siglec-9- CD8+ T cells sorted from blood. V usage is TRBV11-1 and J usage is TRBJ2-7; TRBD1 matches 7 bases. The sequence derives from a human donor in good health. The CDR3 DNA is TGTGCCAGCAGCTTACCGACAGGGCTCTATCGACAAAACACCTACGAGCAGTACTTC. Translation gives CASSLPTGLYRQNTYEQYF. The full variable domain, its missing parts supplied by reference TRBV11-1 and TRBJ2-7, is EAEVAQSPRYKITEKSQAVAFWCDPISGHATLYWYRQILGQGPELLVQFQDESVVDDSQLPKDRFSAERLKGVDSTLKIQPAELGDSAMYLCASSLPTGLYRQNTYEQYFGPGTRLTVT.